This T cell receptor beta chain comes out of a study of T cell responses to AZD1222 COVID-19 vaccine (dated by TCRdb to the early 2020s). Describing the broader study: AZD1222 recipients given second doses at about 4 weeks or at about 12 weeks were pooled, since spike-specific TCR depth and breadth were not found to differ between the two schedules. A total of 233 trial participants underwent TCR sequencing, of whom some 210 received two doses of AZD1222 and some 26 received two doses of the MenACWY control vaccine. Trial participants were enrolled by age into subgroups of 18-55, 56-69 and 70-plus years, and about 150, 27 and 61 TCR-sequenced participants, respectively, were included in these subgroups.

The CDR3 regions of human TCRbeta chains were analyzed by immunosequencing. On the authors' methods: Repertoire TCRs were matched against a reference library of SARS-CoV-2-specific TCRs generated with the MIRA antigen-specificity platform. Breadth meant the fraction of unique TCRs that were SARS-CoV-2-associated, whereas depth meant the fraction of total T cells that were SARS-CoV-2-associated. Each spike-specific TCR was assigned to its reactive spike region and to a CD4 or CD8 class using the MIRA data. Log10-transformed breadth and depth values were compared by one-way ANOVA with Sidak's multiple comparisons tests. Here the immuneACCESS table is served through TCRdb, limited to in-frame sequences with V and J called. Missing clones are a known gap in these copies; in checked studies unresolved V genes cover under half, and the rest lacks a known reason. That table gives V, J and clone size, and the DNA gave D and trimming. This sample has 100,000 to 150,000 clones in its table, and roughly nine tenths of those were observed once. In total, the top ten clones hold over 1.5% of the sample.

CDR3 length: 14 amino acids, cysteine to valine. Of the read, only the CDR3 DNA is kept; its 42 bases are in frame from base 1. From a lookup of the germline V gene, CDR1 and CDR2 are SNHLY and FYNNEI. The junction carries 16 bases between V and J, which are trimmed by 4 bases and 6 bases respectively. General conclusions and limits of the study: A significant rise in spike-specific TCR breadth and depth was observed after two AZD1222 doses relative to day 0 and relative to MenACWY recipients. The 56-69-year group was small, and its depth increase did not reach significance, likely because of low power. Only five or six AZD1222 recipients were SARS-CoV-2 seropositive at baseline, limiting conclusions about previously exposed vaccinees. Because no day 14 peak-response samples were available, repertoires were characterized only after the peak T cell response. The vaccine-associated CD4 TCRs covered the entire spike protein, and the dominant responses fell in regions 160-218 and 743-854. Most participants were white British and females outnumbered males, and the authors suggested that clonal diversity may have been underestimated. Nearly half of unique spike-specific TCRs reportedly recognized epitopes outside regions mutated in the B.1.351 and B.1.1.7 variants.

This clone was counted ten times or more. It has no known antigen specificity. The sample holds no much larger clone one base away, and base qualities are not on file. What this sample's time point label stands for: baseline before first vaccination. The vaccinee samples were drawn from two UK trials, COV001 and COV002, one of which was a single-blind randomized controlled phase 2/3 trial testing AZD1222 (ChAdOx1 nCoV-19) in healthy adults. Trial participant PBMC samples were collected at day 0 and day 28 after the second dose for TCRbeta chain sequencing. The sequences come from peripheral blood, collected on day 0 of AZD1222 vaccination. The rearrangement joined TRBV2 to TRBJ2-7, with TRBD2 perhaps the D gene, on 6 matching bases. The source of this sequence is an adult in good health. Here is the DNA: TGTGCCAGCAGTGGGCCGACTAGTCCCCTCGAGCAGTACGTC. It codes for CASSGPTSPLEQYV.